The 2 T cell receptor beta chains listed next were all sequenced from one sample in a study of shared clonotypes between healthy human individuals. The repertoire was sequenced with immunoSEQ multiplex PCR; TCRdb's copy has only in-frame clones and lacks some. The table includes over a million clones, 70% to 80% detected once. The specimen was memory CD4+ T cells from PBMCs. Subset specified: CD45RA-negative fraction. These TCRs come from a man between 18 and 29 years old in good health. Some clones in this sample may be carry-over from other donors' samples.

V is TRBV15 and J is TRBJ1-4; D not certain. The germline CDR1 and CDR2 sequences are LNHNV and YYDKDF (reference sequence). Trimming shortened V by 5 bases and J by 7 bases, and 14 bases separated the two germline ends. The CDR3 covers 14 residues. The CDR3 loop is CATSSTGEGEKLFF. Written as DNA, the CDR3 is TGTGCCACCAGCTCCACCGGGGAGGGTGAAAAACTGTTTTTT.

J is TRBJ2-1 and V is TRBV21-1; the table's D call, TRBD2, has no DNA check behind it. TRBV21-1 constitutes a pseudogene. The CDR3 is made up of 16 amino acids. CDR3 amino acids: CASSTSSGGLYNEQFF. CDR3 bases: TGTGCCAGCAGCACCTCTTCCGGGGGACTGTACAATGAGCAGTTCTTC.